Sequencing of this T cell receptor (beta chain) was carried out in a study of T cell clones after liver transplantation. Findings and limits, study-wide: Donor-reactive sequences fell more than third party-reactive ones, suggesting partial deletion.

Details on this clone: As yet, its antigen is unknown.

This CDR3 region has 13 residues. Germline V lookup: CDR1 LNHDA, CDR2 SQIVND (reference sequence). V was clipped by 7 bases and J by 4 bases, with 10 bases between them. The assay was immunoSEQ multiplex PCR, and TCRdb's table has in-frame clones only and misses some. The repertoire holds about 7,900 clones, 75% to 85% seen once, with approximately 40% in the top ten. The TCR sequence derives from a human donor who received a liver transplant. The chain couples TRBV19 to TRBJ2-2, with D unresolved. Sequencing was performed on CD8+ T cells from blood, taken before liver transplant. CDR3 in DNA: TGTGCCAGTACCCCGACATCCACCGGGGAGCTGTTTTTT. Translation: CASTPTSTGELFF.